A single sample is the source of the 23 T cell receptor beta chains below, sequenced in a study of T-cell reconstitution after alpha-beta-depleted transplantation in children. Molecular barcoding with unique molecular identifiers was used for the TCRbeta library. One entry per CDR3 protein, called by TCRdb with MiXCR from the PCR reads. In the table there are approximately 640,000 distinct CDR3 sequences, over 15% of which are singletons. The sample consisted of PBMCs from the stem cell graft donor, taken from the stem cell graft. The receptor set was obtained from a human donor who donated a stem cell graft to a child with acute myeloid leukemia.

The chain couples TRBV5-5 to TRBJ2-3; 8 bases align to TRBD1. CDR1 and CDR2 from the germline V gene are SGHKS and YYEKEE (reference sequence). The CDR3 has 15 amino acids. V lost 2 bases and J lost 0; bases outside the gene matches: 2. The CDR3 sequence is CASSFRDRSTDTQYF. The CDR3 DNA sequence: TGTGCCAGCAGCTTCCGGGACAGGAGCACAGATACGCAGTATTTT.

There are a few counts of this clonotype. This chain links TRBV11-2 with TRBJ2-3, with 9 bases that match TRBD2. The CDR3 has 16 residues. Germline loops: CDR1 SGHAT, CDR2 FQNNGV. The V segment lost 2 bases and the J segment 2 bases; nucleotides outside the gene matches: 5. CDR3 loop: CASSLWRGGSTDTQYF. CDR3 DNA sequence: TGTGCCAGCAGCTTATGGCGGGGGGGATCCACAGATACGCAGTATTTT.

This clonotype was found many times. This chain joins TRBV27 and TRBJ2-7, with 7 nucleotides matching TRBD1. This CDR3 is built from 12 residues. Trimming took 6 bases from V and 7 from J; bases not matched to a gene: 6. The germline CDR1 and CDR2 sequences are MNHEY and SMNVEV (reference sequence). This CDR3 is CASRTQGREQYF. CDR3 coding DNA: TGTGCCAGCAGGACACAGGGGAGAGAGCAGTACTTC.

This clonotype was seen a handful of times. The V and J genes are TRBV7-2 and TRBJ2-2; D possibly uses TRBD1 or TRBD2 (5 bases each). The germline V gene encodes CDR1 SGHTA and CDR2 FQGNSA. The V and J ends lost 5 bases and 10 bases respectively, with 17 bases between them. CDR3 length: 14 amino acids. The CDR3 protein is CASSPQRGREELFF. The CDR3, as DNA: TGTGCCAGCAGCCCCCAACGGGGCCGAGAGGAGCTGTTTTTT.

This clonotype was seen at least ten times. The chain has TRBV6-2 or TRBV6-3 and TRBJ2-7; a weak D match, TRBD1 (6 bases). There are 14 residues in the CDR3. The V gene lost 6 bases and the J gene lost 2 bases, with 14 bases spanning the gap. CDR1 and CDR2 from the germline V gene are MNHEY and SVGEGT. CDR3 sequence reads: CASSFRTDTYEQYF. In DNA, the CDR3 is TGTGCCAGCAGCTTCCGGACAGATACCTACGAGCAGTACTTC.

This clonotype has a count of ten or more. The chain couples TRBV20-1 to TRBJ2-3, with D possibly matching TRBD2 (5 bases). CDR3 length: 13 amino acids. Germline V gene data show CDR1 as DFQATT and CDR2 as SNEGSKA (reference sequence). The CDR3 is CLASPYNTDTQYF. CDR3 nucleotides: TGCCTAGCCTCCCCATACAACACAGATACGCAGTATTTT.

This clonotype was picked up many times. V usage is TRBV29-1 and J usage is TRBJ2-1; D remains ambiguous. This CDR3 comprises 11 residues. From germline, CDR1 is SQVTM and CDR2 ANQGSEA. V lost 1 base, J lost 10 bases, and 8 bases lay in between. The CDR3 here is CSVEGVWEQFF. CDR3 in DNA: TGCAGCGTTGAAGGGGTGTGGGAGCAGTTCTTC.

This clonotype was picked up many times. Germline is not matched at one junction end, which may reflect a read error. The rearrangement uses TRBV7-2 and TRBJ2-1; tentative D call: TRBD2 (5 bases). The length of the CDR3 is 14 residues. The germline V gene encodes CDR1 SGHTA and CDR2 FQGNSA. In nucleotides, the CDR3 is TGTGCCAGCAGCTCGCGGGCCTCCAACAATGAGCAGTTCTTC. Its protein product is CASSSRASNNEQFF.

The chain couples TRBV15 to TRBJ2-7; possibly TRBD2 for D (6 bases). Germline V gene data show CDR1 as LNHNV and CDR2 as YYDKDF (reference sequence). The V end lost 1 base, the J end lost 4 bases, and 20 bases lay between the germline ends. CDR3 size: 17 residues. The CDR3 coding sequence is TGTGCCACCAGCAGAGGGGGAACTCGGGGGTTGGAATACGAGCAGTACTTC. Its protein product is CATSRGGTRGLEYEQYF. The full variable domain, rest sourced from reference TRBV15 and TRBJ2-7, is DAMVIQNPRYQVTQFGKPVTLSCSQTLNHNVMYWYQQKSSQAPKLLFHYYDKDFNNEADTPDNFQSRRPNTSFCFLDIRSPGLGDTAMYLCATSRGGTRGLEYEQYFGPGTRLTVT.

The sample holds many counts of this clonotype. The chain links TRBV15 to TRBJ2-7; D may be TRBD1 (5 bases). The germline V and J ends were trimmed by 3 bases and 8 bases, with 20 bases remaining between them. The CDR3 is made up of 15 amino acids. Germline V gene sequence: CDR1 LNHNV, CDR2 YYDKDF (reference sequence). CDR3 in amino acids: CATSRASGSHRQQYV. The CDR3 DNA follows: TGTGCCACCAGCAGGGCCTCAGGGTCCCACCGACAGCAGTACGTC.

This clonotype was detected ten times or more. The chain joins TRBV5-1 to TRBJ2-6; no clear D. Germline CDR1 SGHRS, CDR2 YFSETQ. CDR3 size: 14 residues. V was clipped by 3 bases and J by 0 bases, with 4 bases between them. The CDR3 DNA follows: TGCGCCAGCAGCTACTTCTCTGGGGCCAACGTCCTGACTTTC. This translates into CASSYFSGANVLTF.

This clonotype was picked up a small number of times. The gene calls are TRBV5-1 and TRBJ2-1, with 8 bases lining up with TRBD2. The germline V gene has CDR1 SGHRS and CDR2 YFSETQ. J was trimmed by 4 bases and V by 7 bases; bases with no gene match: 10. This CDR3 contains 15 residues. The CDR3 sequence: CASQVTAGVYNEQFF. The CDR3 nucleotides are TGCGCCAGCCAGGTCACAGCGGGGGTTTACAATGAGCAGTTCTTC.

Details on this clonotype: A single base separates this from a much larger clone, so it may be a read error. This chain joins TRBV7-9 and TRBJ1-2, with D unresolved. The V gene lost 0 bases and the J gene lost 3 bases, with 11 bases spanning the gap. CDR1 SEHNR and CDR2 FQNEAQ come from the germline V gene (reference sequence). The CDR3 sequence is 15 residues long. The CDR3 loop reads CASSLATECHYGYTF. CDR3 DNA: TGTGCCAGCAGCTTAGCGACGGAATGCCACTATGGCTACACCTTC.

V and J are TRBV27 and TRBJ2-7, with D perhaps TRBD2 (6 bases). This CDR3 is 14 amino acids long. Between the trimmed V and J ends, which lost 1 base and 6 bases, there was a span of 13 bases. From germline, CDR1 is MNHEY and CDR2 SMNVEV (reference sequence). The CDR3 spells CASSLYGGTREQYF. CDR3 sequence (DNA): TGTGCCAGCAGTTTATATGGGGGGACTCGCGAGCAGTACTTC.

The V and J genes are TRBV5-1 and TRBJ2-6; 9 positions match TRBD1. Germline V gives CDR1 SGHRS, CDR2 YFSETQ. The V and J ends lost 4 bases and 2 bases, in that order; junction bases with no gene match: 4. There are 16 residues in the CDR3. The CDR3 DNA sequence: TGCGCCAGCAGCCCGGACAGGGGAACTGGGGCCAACGTCCTGACTTTC. Translating gives CASSPDRGTGANVLTF.

This clonotype was counted many times. The chain joins TRBV5-1 to TRBJ1-6, with D possibly being TRBD1 (6 bases). This CDR3 spans 15 amino acids. The V gene's germline CDR1 is SGHRS and CDR2 YFSETQ. V gave up 0 bases and J gave up 2 bases, with 6 bases separating them. Written as DNA, the CDR3 is TGCGCCAGCAGCTTGGAGGGGGCCTATAATTCACCCCTCCACTTT. Translated: CASSLEGAYNSPLHF.

This clonotype was seen more than once but under ten times. V usage is TRBV7-2 and J usage is TRBJ2-2, with D uncertain. The CDR3 extends over 15 amino acids. The V end lost 1 base, the J end lost 0 bases, and 6 bases lay between the germline ends. The V gene's germline CDR1 is SGHTA and CDR2 FQGNSA. DNA for the CDR3: TGTGCCAGCAGCTTAGTACAAGCGAACACCGGGGAGCTGTTTTTT. Its protein is CASSLVQANTGELFF.

This clonotype occurred many times. V gene TRBV11-1 combines with J gene TRBJ2-1; the match to TRBD2 covers 11 bases. The CDR3 length is 18 residues. The germline gives CDR1 SGHAT, CDR2 FQDESV (reference sequence). V was pared by 3 bases and J by 7 bases, with 14 bases of the junction left unmatched. CDR3: CASSLPPRLAGRRNEQFF. CDR3 in DNA: TGTGCCAGCAGCTTGCCCCCAAGACTAGCGGGGAGGAGGAATGAGCAGTTCTTC. The full variable domain, completed using reference TRBV11-1 and TRBJ2-1, is EAEVAQSPRYKITEKSQAVAFWCDPISGHATLYWYRQILGQGPELLVQFQDESVVDDSQLPKDRFSAERLKGVDSTLKIQPAELGDSAMYLCASSLPPRLAGRRNEQFFGPGTRLTVL.

The chain has TRBV7-8 and TRBJ2-3, with no clear D. This CDR3 spans 13 amino acids. The germline CDR1 and CDR2 sequences are SGHVS and FQNEAQ. Deletions cut 1 base from V and 3 bases from J, with 5 bases between. CDR3 residues: CASSLVWTDTQYF. CDR3 in DNA: TGTGCCAGCAGCTTAGTATGGACAGATACGCAGTATTTT.

The rearrangement links TRBV20-1 to TRBJ2-3, with TRBD2 as a possible D gene (7 bases). CDR1 is DFQATT and CDR2 is SNEGSKA in the germline V gene (reference sequence). The CDR3 has 18 residues. The ends were cut back, 2 bases at V and 0 bases at J, with 21 bases in the middle. CDR3 nucleotides: TGCAGTGCTAGAACTGGGTGGGGGGGGCCAACTAGCACAGATACGCAGTATTTT. It encodes CSARTGWGGPTSTDTQYF.

This clonotype was recorded at least ten times. The V call is TRBV20-1, the J call TRBJ2-3; 7 bases align to TRBD2. The germline V gene has CDR1 DFQATT and CDR2 SNEGSKA (reference sequence). There are 14 residues in the CDR3. J lost 4 bases, V lost 5 bases, and 9 bases had no gene match. The CDR3 protein is CSAPKLTSSDTQYF. The CDR3 nucleotides are TGCAGTGCTCCGAAGCTGACTAGCTCAGATACGCAGTATTTT.

This clonotype showed up many times. The CDR3 protein is CSAADRGNQPQHF. The DNA of the CDR3 is TGCAGTGCGGCCGACAGGGGTAATCAGCCCCAGCATTTT. The chain links TRBV20-1 to TRBJ1-5; TRBD1 matches at 8 bases. Germline CDR1 DFQATT, CDR2 SNEGSKA (reference sequence). This CDR3 is built from 13 residues. Germline trimming cut 6 bases from V and 4 bases from J; bases unmatched to any gene: 5.

This clonotype was counted many times. The V and J genes are TRBV20-1 and TRBJ1-3, with a weak D call TRBD1 (6 bases). The germline V and J ends were trimmed by 6 bases and 5 bases, with 14 bases remaining between them. The germline V gene has CDR1 DFQATT and CDR2 SNEGSKA (reference sequence). The length of the CDR3 is 13 residues. The CDR3 here is CSALPRDRNTIYF. The CDR3 DNA is TGCAGTGCCTTACCCCGGGACAGAAACACCATATATTTT.